A single sample gave rise to the 19 T cell receptor beta chains below, sequenced in a study of blood T cell repertoires in COVID-19. Method: immunoSEQ multiplex PCR; TCRdb's copy keeps in-frame clones and lacks some. The data show around 60,000 clones, about 85% seen once. The sequenced sample was peripheral blood. These receptors came from a woman over 75 with acute or convalescent COVID-19.

J is TRBJ1-1 and V is TRBV6-5; D gene uncertain. Trimming took off 6 bases at V and 4 bases at J, with 15 bases between the two ends. Germline assignment: CDR1 MNHEY and CDR2 SVGAGI. The CDR3 length is 14 residues. The CDR3 region is CASSPLRRGTEAFF. CDR3 nucleotide sequence: TGTGCCAGCAGCCCCTTGAGAAGAGGCACTGAAGCTTTCTTT.

The gene calls are TRBV11-2 and TRBJ1-5, with no clear D. Trimming removed 5 bases from V and 5 bases from J, with 10 bases in between. Germline loops: CDR1 SGHAT, CDR2 FQNNGV. The CDR3 is 13 residues long. The CDR3 here is CASSHEGDQPQHF. The CDR3 region has the DNA TGTGCCAGCAGCCACGAGGGCGATCAGCCCCAGCATTTT.

The CDR3 nucleotides are TGTGCCAGCAGCCAAGCGGGTACTAGCGGGGGGTCAGATACGCAGTATTTT. This translates into CASSQAGTSGGSDTQYF. The chain joins TRBV4-2 to TRBJ2-3; 12 nucleotides align to TRBD2. From germline, CDR1 is LGHNA and CDR2 YNFKEQ. This CDR3 is built from 17 residues. With V trimmed by 1 base and J by 4 bases, 6 bases remained unmatched.

The chain uses TRBV6-5 and TRBJ2-2, with 9 bases that match TRBD1. Germline CDR1 is MNHEY and CDR2 is SVGAGI. The CDR3 is 16 amino acids. V was pared by 2 bases and J by 8 bases, with 9 bases of the junction left unmatched. For the CDR3, the DNA is TGTGCCAGCAGTTACCGGGACAGGGCGTCGGCAGGGGAGCTGTTTTTT. This translates into CASSYRDRASAGELFF.

The rearrangement joins TRBV5-1 to TRBJ2-1; 10 bases agree with TRBD1. With V trimmed by 0 bases and J by 9 bases, 6 bases remained unmatched. Germline V gene sequence: CDR1 SGHRS, CDR2 YFSETQ. This CDR3 contains 15 residues. The CDR3 sequence: CASSLEQTGGGEQFF. CDR3 DNA sequence: TGCGCCAGCAGCTTGGAGCAGACAGGGGGCGGTGAGCAGTTCTTC.

The J gene is TRBJ2-2, the V gene TRBV3-1 (or the pseudogene TRBV3-2); D is uncertain. CDR1 is LGHDT and CDR2 is YNNKEL in the germline V gene (reference sequence). V gave up 0 bases and J gave up 2 bases, with 4 bases separating them. The CDR3 has 14 amino acids. CDR3 DNA sequence: TGTGCCAGCAGCCAAGAGGCCAACACCGGGGAGCTGTTTTTT. Translation: CASSQEANTGELFF.

The chain is built from TRBV7-3 and TRBJ2-3, with 8 bases that match TRBD1. Germline assignment: CDR1 SGHTA and CDR2 FQGTGA. V shed 4 bases and J 6 bases; nucleotides not matched to a gene: 6. The CDR3 has 14 amino acids. The CDR3, as DNA: TGTGCCAGCAGCTCGCGGACAGGGACCGATACGCAGTATTTT. Translation gives CASSSRTGTDTQYF.

This chain links TRBV27 with TRBJ1-5, with 8 positions matching TRBD1. The V gene's germline CDR1 is MNHEY and CDR2 SMNVEV (reference sequence). J was trimmed by 4 bases and V by 5 bases; bases with no gene match: 7. CDR3 length: 15 residues. CDR3 sequence: CASSPNRGMNQPQHF. The CDR3, as DNA: TGTGCCAGCAGTCCAAACAGGGGGATGAATCAGCCCCAGCATTTT.

This clone has only a few counts. The V and J genes are TRBV4-1 and TRBJ2-1; 7 nucleotides agree with TRBD1. Per the germline V gene, CDR1 is MGHRA and CDR2 is YSYEKL. The CDR3 is 17 residues long. Unmatched junction bases numbered 17, after V lost 6 bases and J lost 6 bases. Here the CDR3 reads CASREEGARSGSNEQFF. DNA of the CDR3: TGCGCCAGCAGGGAAGAGGGGGCGCGGTCTGGGTCCAATGAGCAGTTCTTC.

The chain joins TRBV27 to TRBJ2-1, with 9 nucleotides matching TRBD2. The germline CDR1 and CDR2 sequences are MNHEY and SMNVEV (reference sequence). J gave up 4 bases and V 3 bases, and 13 bases lay outside the gene matches. CDR3 size: 18 residues. The CDR3 here is CASSFSGVAGVGYNEQFF. Here the CDR3 DNA reads TGTGCCAGCAGTTTCTCGGGGGTAGCGGGAGTCGGTTACAATGAGCAGTTCTTC.

This chain joins TRBV6-5 and TRBJ2-3; tentatively, D is TRBD1 (5 bases). This CDR3 has 12 residues. The V and J ends lost 4 bases and 9 bases respectively, with 11 bases between them. Germline V CDR1 and CDR2: MNHEY, SVGAGI. CDR3 DNA sequence: TGTGCCAGCAGTTTCAGGGATGAGACGCAGTATTTT. Its translation is CASSFRDETQYF.

CDR3 DNA: TGTGCCAGCAGCTTCCCGGGAAAAAAGGGCTCCTACGAGCAGTACTTC. Translating it yields CASSFPGKKGSYEQYF. This chain joins TRBV5-6 and TRBJ2-7; maybe TRBD2 (5 bases). The germline V and J ends were trimmed by 2 bases and 0 bases, with 15 bases remaining between them. CDR1 is SGHDT, CDR2 YYEEEE, per germline. The CDR3 covers 16 residues.

The gene calls are TRBV7-2 and TRBJ1-3, with 7 bases aligning to TRBD1. With V trimmed by 1 base and J by 4 bases, 4 bases remained unmatched. The CDR3 contains 15 residues. Germline V CDR1 and CDR2: SGHTA, FQGNSA. In nucleotides, the CDR3 is TGTGCCAGCAGCTTAGTGGCAGGGGGAGGAAACACCATATATTTT. This encodes CASSLVAGGGNTIYF.

This chain joins TRBV18 and TRBJ2-4, with D maybe TRBD1 (6 bases). The CDR3 is 17 amino acids. Germline-derived CDR1 and CDR2 are KGHSH and LQKENI. V was trimmed by 4 bases and J by 0 bases, leaving 16 bases between them. CDR3 nucleotide sequence: TGTGCCAGCTCACTGTCTAGGGGGACCGTAGCCAAAAACATTCAGTACTTC. This encodes CASSLSRGTVAKNIQYF.

V usage is TRBV19 and J usage is TRBJ2-5; 7 positions agree with TRBD1. V trimming: 9 bases; J trimming: 0 bases; junction bases outside the gene matches: 4. Germline CDR1 reads LNHDA; CDR2 reads SQIVND (reference sequence). The CDR3 runs to 13 residues. CDR3 residues: CARPDRDQETQYF. For the CDR3, the DNA is TGTGCCAGGCCTGACAGGGACCAAGAGACCCAGTACTTC.

The J gene is TRBJ1-1, the V gene TRBV18; tentatively, D is TRBD1 (6 bases). Germline lookup yields CDR1 KGHSH and CDR2 LQKENI. The V end was cut by 1 base, the J end by 6 bases, with 12 bases between. This CDR3 is 14 amino acids long. In DNA form, the CDR3 reads TGTGCCAGCTCACCACAACAGGGCTGGTCTGAAGCTTTCTTT. It encodes CASSPQQGWSEAFF. The variable domain in full, with the rest retrieved from reference TRBV18 and TRBJ1-1, is NAGVMQNPRHLVRRRGQEARLRCSPMKGHSHVYWYRQLPEEGLKFMVYLQKENIIDESGMPKERFSAEFPKEGPSILRIQQVVRGDSAAYFCASSPQQGWSEAFFGQGTRLTVV.

The chain carries TRBV27 and TRBJ1-4; 10 bases line up with TRBD1. Germline V gene lookup returns CDR1 MNHEY and CDR2 SMNVEV (reference sequence). This CDR3 contains 17 residues. Unmatched junction bases numbered 6, after V lost 5 bases and J lost 0 bases. The CDR3 region is CASSLLTGGATNEKLFF. The DNA of the CDR3 is TGTGCCAGCAGTCTACTGACAGGGGGCGCAACTAATGAAAAACTGTTTTTT.

The chain links TRBV10-3 to TRBJ1-1; the match to TRBD1 covers 11 bases. Germline loops: CDR1 ENHRY, CDR2 SYGVKD. The junction had 3 bases not matched to a gene; V was cut back by 1 base and J by 5 bases. The CDR3 is 15 amino acids. The CDR3 loop reads CAISEWGTGGTEAFF. The CDR3, as DNA: TGTGCCATCAGTGAGTGGGGGACAGGGGGGACTGAAGCTTTCTTT.

The chain is built from TRBV6-2 or TRBV6-3 and TRBJ2-1, with 12 bases fitting TRBD2. CDR1 is MNHEY and CDR2 is SVGEGT in the germline V gene. CDR3 length: 17 amino acids. V shed 2 bases, J shed 7 bases, and the junction held 9 bases outside the gene matches. The CDR3 DNA reads as TGTGCCAGCAGTTACCAACGGCTAGCGGGAGGGGGTAATGAGCAGTTCTTC. Protein sequence: CASSYQRLAGGGNEQFF.